This entry concerns a single TCR beta chain. This receptor's antigen is unknown. Qualities for individual bases were not recorded, and no much larger clone is one base off. The immunoSEQ Assay, a bias-controlled multiplex PCR, was used to amplify TCRbeta CDR3 regions from genomic DNA. Per the original workflow: Within the assay, amplification of reference gene primers was used to estimate how many nucleated cells each sample contained. To quantify the absolute abundance of each unique TCRbeta CDR3 rearrangement, sequence reads were collapsed and filtered. For each sample, productive Simpson clonality was calculated by taking the square root of Simpson's diversity index across productive rearrangements. TCRdb mirrors the immuneACCESS table, restricted to in-frame sequences. Some clones are absent from its copies; in checked studies, under half trace to an unresolved V gene, and the reason for the others is unknown. D and trimming come from the DNA, and the V and J calls and clone size come from that table. The sample yields 130,000 to 150,000 clones; approximately 80% were counted once. Jointly, the top ten make up roughly 4.8% of the sample.

Each collaborating institution followed its own protocols to collect whole blood in K2EDTA tubes. For TCRbeta analysis, collaborators shipped samples as frozen whole blood, isolated PBMCs, or DNA extracted from either of those sample types. These data belong to a study of blood T cell repertoires in COVID-19 (TCRdb year 2020). Context from the whole study: Samples from collaborators originated in the United States, Italy and Spain and spanned both the acute and convalescent phases of COVID-19. Samples were obtained from the ongoing ImmuneRACE study (first 160 participants) and from approximately 1,200 subjects provided by 6 global collaborators. Nearly every sample came with metadata listing a de-identified subject ID, COVID-19 status, age in years and sex. The material from the prospective study consisted of cDNA or gDNA derived from T cells, B-cell-depleted T cells, or PBMCs. The repertoires were released in a freely available public database meant as a resource for research on the immune response to SARS-CoV-2. HLA class I and class II types, where available, came from metadata supplied by the sample provider rather than from assay-based typing. Deeply sampled blood TCRbeta repertoires from subjects exposed to, actively infected with, or recovered from COVID-19 were included in the dataset.

The germline V gene encodes CDR1 LGHDT and CDR2 YNNKEL (reference sequence). Ends trimmed: V by 1 base, J by 7 bases; bases unmatched to a gene: 10. The CDR3 spans 16 residues, from the cysteine through the phenylalanine. CDR3 DNA is the only sequence kept; it has 48 bases, read in frame from the first base. General study outcomes and caveats: The quantity of clinical and demographic metadata differed by source and by participant and was supplied without curation.

This clonotype was obtained from a human donor in a cohort sampled during active COVID-19. The sample was peripheral blood. The receptor chain draws on TRBV3-1 (or the pseudogene TRBV3-2) and TRBJ2-4; 7 bases in the junction line up with TRBD1. In nucleotides, the sequence is TGTGCCAGCAGCCAAGCCCCGACAGGGATAAGGAACATTCAGTACTTC. This is translated as CASSQAPTGIRNIQYF.